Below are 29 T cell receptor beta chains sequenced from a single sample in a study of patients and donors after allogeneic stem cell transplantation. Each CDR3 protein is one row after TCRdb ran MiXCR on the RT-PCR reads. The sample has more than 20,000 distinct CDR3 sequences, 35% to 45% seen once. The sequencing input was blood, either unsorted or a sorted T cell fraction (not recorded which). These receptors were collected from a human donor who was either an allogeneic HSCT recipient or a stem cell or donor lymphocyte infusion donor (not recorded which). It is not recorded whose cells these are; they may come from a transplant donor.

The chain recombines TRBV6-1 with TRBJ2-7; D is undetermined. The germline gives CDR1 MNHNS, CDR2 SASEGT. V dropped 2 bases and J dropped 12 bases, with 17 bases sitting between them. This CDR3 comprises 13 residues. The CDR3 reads CASSEFLIPRPYF. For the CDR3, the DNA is TGTGCCAGCAGTGAATTCCTGATCCCCCGCCCGTACTTC.

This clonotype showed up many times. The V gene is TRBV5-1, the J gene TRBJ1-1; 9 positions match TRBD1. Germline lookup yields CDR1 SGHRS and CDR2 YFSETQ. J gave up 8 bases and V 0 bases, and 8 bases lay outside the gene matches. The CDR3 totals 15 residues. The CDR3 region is CASSLGQGVSLEAFF. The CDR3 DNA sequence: TGCGCCAGCAGCTTGGGACAGGGGGTTAGTTTGGAAGCTTTCTTT.

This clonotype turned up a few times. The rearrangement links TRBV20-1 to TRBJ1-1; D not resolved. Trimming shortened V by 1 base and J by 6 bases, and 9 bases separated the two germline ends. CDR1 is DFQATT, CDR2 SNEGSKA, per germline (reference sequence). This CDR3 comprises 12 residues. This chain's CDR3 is CSARGPVAEAFF. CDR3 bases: TGCAGTGCTAGAGGGCCAGTCGCTGAAGCTTTCTTT.

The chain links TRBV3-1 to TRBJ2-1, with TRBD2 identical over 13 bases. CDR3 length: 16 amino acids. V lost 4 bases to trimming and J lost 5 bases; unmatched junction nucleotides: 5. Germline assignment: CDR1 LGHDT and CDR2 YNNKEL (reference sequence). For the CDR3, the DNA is TGTGCCAGCAGCCCCGGACTAGCGGGAGTTGACAATGAGCAGTTCTTC. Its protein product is CASSPGLAGVDNEQFF.

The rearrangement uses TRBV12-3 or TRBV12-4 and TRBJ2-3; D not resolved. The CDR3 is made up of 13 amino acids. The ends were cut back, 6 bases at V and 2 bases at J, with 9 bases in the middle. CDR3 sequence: CASSLHTTDTQYF. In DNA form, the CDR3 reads TGTGCCAGCAGCCTCCATACCACAGATACGCAGTATTTT.

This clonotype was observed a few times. The CDR3 sequence is CSVVGASGHARYEQYF. In nucleotides, the CDR3 is TGCAGCGTTGTGGGCGCATCGGGGCACGCAAGGTACGAGCAGTACTTC. This chain joins TRBV29-1 and TRBJ2-7; D tentatively reads TRBD1 or TRBD2 (5 bases each). V lost 4 bases and J 4 bases, leaving 23 bases between the germline ends. CDR1 SQVTM and CDR2 ANQGSEA come from the germline V gene. The length of the CDR3 is 16 residues.

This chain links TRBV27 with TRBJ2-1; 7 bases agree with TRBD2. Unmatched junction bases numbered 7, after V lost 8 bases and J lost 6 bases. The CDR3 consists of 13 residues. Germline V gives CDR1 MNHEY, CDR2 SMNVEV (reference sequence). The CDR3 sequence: CASGGGLGNEQFF. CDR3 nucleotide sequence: TGTGCCAGCGGGGGAGGGCTAGGCAATGAGCAGTTCTTC.

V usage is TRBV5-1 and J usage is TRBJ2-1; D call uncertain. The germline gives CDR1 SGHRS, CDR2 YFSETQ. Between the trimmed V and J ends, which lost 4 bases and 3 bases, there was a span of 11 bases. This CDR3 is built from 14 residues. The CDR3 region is CASSKAEIYNEQFF. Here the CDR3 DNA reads TGCGCCAGCAGCAAGGCGGAAATCTACAATGAGCAGTTCTTC.

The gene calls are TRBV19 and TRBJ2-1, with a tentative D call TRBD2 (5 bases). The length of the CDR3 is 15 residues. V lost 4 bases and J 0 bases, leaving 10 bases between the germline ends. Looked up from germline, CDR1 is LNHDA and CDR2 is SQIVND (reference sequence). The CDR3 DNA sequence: TGTGCCAGTAGTACCCAGCGGAGCTCCTACAATGAGCAGTTCTTC. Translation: CASSTQRSSYNEQFF. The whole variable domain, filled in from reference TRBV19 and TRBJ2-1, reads DGGITQSPKYLFRKEGQNVTLSCEQNLNHDAMYWYRQDPGQGLRLIYYSQIVNDFQKGDIAEGYSVSREKKESFPLTVTSAQKNPTAFYLCASSTQRSSYNEQFFGPGTRLTVL.

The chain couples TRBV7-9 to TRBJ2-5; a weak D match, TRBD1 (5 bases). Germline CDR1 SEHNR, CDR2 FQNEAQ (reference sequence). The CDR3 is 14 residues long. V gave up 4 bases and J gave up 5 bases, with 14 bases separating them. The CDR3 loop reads CASSSGDSSETQYF. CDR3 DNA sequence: TGTGCCAGCAGCTCCGGAGACAGTTCGGAGACCCAGTACTTC.

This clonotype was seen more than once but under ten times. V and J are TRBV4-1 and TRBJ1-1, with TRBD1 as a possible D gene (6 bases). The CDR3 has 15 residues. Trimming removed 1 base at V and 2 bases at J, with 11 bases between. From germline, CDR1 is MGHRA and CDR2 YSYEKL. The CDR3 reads CASSQAGAANTEAFF. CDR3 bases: TGCGCCAGCAGCCAAGCGGGGGCAGCTAACACTGAAGCTTTCTTT.

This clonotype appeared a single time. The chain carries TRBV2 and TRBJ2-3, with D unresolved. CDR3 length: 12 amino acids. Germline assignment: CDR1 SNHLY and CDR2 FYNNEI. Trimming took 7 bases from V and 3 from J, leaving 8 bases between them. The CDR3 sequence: CASKKETDTQYF. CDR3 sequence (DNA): TGTGCCAGCAAAAAGGAAACAGATACGCAGTATTTT.

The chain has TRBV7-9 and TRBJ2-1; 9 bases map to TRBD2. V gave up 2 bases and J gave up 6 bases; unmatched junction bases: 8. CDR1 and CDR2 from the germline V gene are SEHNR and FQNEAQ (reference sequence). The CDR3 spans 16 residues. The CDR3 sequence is CASSLYGGRAGNEQFF. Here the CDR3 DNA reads TGTGCCAGCAGCTTATATGGCGGGAGGGCCGGCAATGAGCAGTTCTTC.

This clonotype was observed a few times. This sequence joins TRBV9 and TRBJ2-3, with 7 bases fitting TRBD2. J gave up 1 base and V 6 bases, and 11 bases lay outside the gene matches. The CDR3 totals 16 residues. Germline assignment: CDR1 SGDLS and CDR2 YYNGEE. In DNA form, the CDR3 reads TGTGCCAGCAAGCTGGCCAGCCGGGGGGGCACAGATACGCAGTATTTT. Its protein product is CASKLASRGGTDTQYF.

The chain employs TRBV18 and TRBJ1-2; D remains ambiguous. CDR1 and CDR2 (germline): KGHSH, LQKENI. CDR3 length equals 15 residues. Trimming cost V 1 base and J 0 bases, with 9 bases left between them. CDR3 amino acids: CASSPQEVPNYGYTF. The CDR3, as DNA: TGTGCCAGCTCACCACAGGAAGTCCCTAACTATGGCTACACCTTC. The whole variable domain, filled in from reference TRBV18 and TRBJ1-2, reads NAGVMQNPRHLVRRRGQEARLRCSPMKGHSHVYWYRQLPEEGLKFMVYLQKENIIDESGMPKERFSAEFPKEGPSILRIQQVVRGDSAAYFCASSPQEVPNYGYTFGSGTRLTVV.

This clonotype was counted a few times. The CDR3 DNA follows: TGCGCCAGCAGCTTGTCACGACAGGGCTACGAGCAGTACTTC. It is translated as CASSLSRQGYEQYF. V usage is TRBV5-1 and J usage is TRBJ2-7; 7 positions agree with TRBD1. V dropped 1 base and J dropped 3; count of bases not matched to a gene: 4. CDR1 is SGHRS and CDR2 is YFSETQ in the germline V gene. This CDR3 region has 14 residues.

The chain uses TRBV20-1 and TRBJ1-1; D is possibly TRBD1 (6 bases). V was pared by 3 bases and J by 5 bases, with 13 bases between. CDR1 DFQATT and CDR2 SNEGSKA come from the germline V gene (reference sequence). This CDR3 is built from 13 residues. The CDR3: CSARLGQLTEAFF. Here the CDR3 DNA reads TGCAGTGCTAGGTTAGGACAGTTAACTGAAGCTTTCTTT.

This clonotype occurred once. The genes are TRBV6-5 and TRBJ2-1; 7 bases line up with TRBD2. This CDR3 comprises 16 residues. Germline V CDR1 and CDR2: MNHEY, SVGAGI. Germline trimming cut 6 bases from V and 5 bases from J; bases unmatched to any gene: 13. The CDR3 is CASRSNAGVGNNEQFF. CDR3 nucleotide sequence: TGTGCCAGCAGGTCAAACGCGGGGGTGGGGAACAATGAGCAGTTCTTC.

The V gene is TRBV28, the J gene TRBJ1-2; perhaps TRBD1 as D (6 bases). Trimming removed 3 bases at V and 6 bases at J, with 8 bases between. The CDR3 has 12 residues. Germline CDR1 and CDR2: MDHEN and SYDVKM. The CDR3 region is CASSFGTHGYTF. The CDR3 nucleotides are TGTGCCAGCAGTTTCGGGACACATGGCTACACCTTC.

CDR3 region: CASSTPPDTEAFF. In nucleotides, the CDR3 is TGTGCCAGCAGCACCCCGCCTGACACTGAAGCTTTCTTT. The chain is built from TRBV5-5 and TRBJ1-1; no reliable D call. V was trimmed by 4 bases and J by 3 bases, leaving 10 bases between them. The CDR3 has 13 residues. The germline gives CDR1 SGHKS, CDR2 YYEKEE (reference sequence).

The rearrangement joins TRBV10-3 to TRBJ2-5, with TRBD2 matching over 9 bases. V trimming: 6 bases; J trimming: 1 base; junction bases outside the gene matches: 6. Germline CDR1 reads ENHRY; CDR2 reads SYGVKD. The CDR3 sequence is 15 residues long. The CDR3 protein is CAISSGLAPQETQYF. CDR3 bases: TGTGCCATCAGCTCAGGACTAGCGCCCCAAGAGACCCAGTACTTC.

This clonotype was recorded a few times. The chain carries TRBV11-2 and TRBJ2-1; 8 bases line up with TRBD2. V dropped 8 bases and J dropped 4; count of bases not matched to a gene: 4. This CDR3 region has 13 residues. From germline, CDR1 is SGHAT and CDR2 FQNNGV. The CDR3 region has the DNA TGTGCCAGCGGAGCGGGAGTGTACAATGAGCAGTTCTTC. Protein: CASGAGVYNEQFF.

The chain's CDR3 is CASSARDREGSNSPLHF. The CDR3 nucleotides are TGTGCCAGCAGTGCCCGGGACAGGGAAGGCAGTAATTCACCCCTCCACTTT. The rearrangement links TRBV6-1 to TRBJ1-6, with 9 bases identical to TRBD1. This CDR3 contains 17 residues. The ends lost 4 bases at V and 6 bases at J; junction bases unmatched: 10. Germline lookup yields CDR1 MNHNS and CDR2 SASEGT.

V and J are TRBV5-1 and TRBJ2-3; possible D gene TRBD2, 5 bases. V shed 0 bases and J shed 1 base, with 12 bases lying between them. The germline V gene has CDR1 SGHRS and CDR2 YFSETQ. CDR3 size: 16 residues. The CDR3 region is CASSLGTSLRTDTQYF. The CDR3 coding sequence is TGCGCCAGCAGCTTGGGGACTTCACTTCGCACAGATACGCAGTATTTT.

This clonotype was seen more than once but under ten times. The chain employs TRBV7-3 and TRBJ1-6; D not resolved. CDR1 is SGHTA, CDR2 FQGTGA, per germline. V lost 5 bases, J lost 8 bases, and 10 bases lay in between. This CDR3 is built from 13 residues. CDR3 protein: CASSRRADSPLHF. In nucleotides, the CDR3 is TGTGCCAGCAGCCGGAGGGCGGATTCACCCCTCCACTTT.

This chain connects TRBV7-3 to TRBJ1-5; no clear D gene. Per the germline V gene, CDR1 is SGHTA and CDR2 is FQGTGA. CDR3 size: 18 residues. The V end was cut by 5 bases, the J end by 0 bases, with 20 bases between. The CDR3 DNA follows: TGTGCCAGCAGCCCCGTGACATCGGATCACGTTAGCAATCAGCCCCAGCATTTT. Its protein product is CASSPVTSDHVSNQPQHF.

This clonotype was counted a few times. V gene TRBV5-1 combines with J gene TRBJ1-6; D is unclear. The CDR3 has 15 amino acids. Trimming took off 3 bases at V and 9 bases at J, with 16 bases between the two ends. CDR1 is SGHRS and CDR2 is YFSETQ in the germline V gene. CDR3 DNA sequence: TGCGCCAGCAGCTCGCGTACGGCCGGGGTTTCACCCCTCCACTTT. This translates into CASSSRTAGVSPLHF.

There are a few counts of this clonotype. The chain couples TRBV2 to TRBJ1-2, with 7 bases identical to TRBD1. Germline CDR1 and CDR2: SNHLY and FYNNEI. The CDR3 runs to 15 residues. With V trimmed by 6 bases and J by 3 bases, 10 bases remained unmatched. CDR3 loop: CASRDRQGSHYGYTF. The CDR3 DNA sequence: TGTGCCAGCAGGGACAGACAGGGCTCCCACTATGGCTACACCTTC.

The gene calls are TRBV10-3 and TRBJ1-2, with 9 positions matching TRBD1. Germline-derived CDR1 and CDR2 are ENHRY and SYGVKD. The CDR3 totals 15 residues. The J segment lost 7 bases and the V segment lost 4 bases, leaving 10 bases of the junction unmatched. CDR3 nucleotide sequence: TGTGCCATCAGTGCTCCGGGACAGGGTTTCCTTGGCTACACCTTC. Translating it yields CAISAPGQGFLGYTF.